This TCR beta chain was retrieved from a study of OX40 agonist ivuxolimab in advanced cancers. This clone occurred a few times. TCRdb's table, derived via immunoSEQ multiplex PCR, lists solely in-frame clones and lacks some. The sample consists of 65,000 to 75,000 clones, 85% of them appearing once. This clonotype originated in an adult with an advanced solid tumor such as melanoma, head and neck, liver or kidney cancer. The sequencing here drew on CD4+ or CD8+ T cells sorted from blood, taken in a trial of the OX40 agonist ivuxolimab.

CDR3 DNA sequence: TGTGCCAGCAGCCCACTGGGAAATGAAAAACTGTTTTTT. This gives the protein CASSPLGNEKLFF. The genes are TRBV5-8 and TRBJ1-4, with unresolved D. V shed 4 bases and J shed 5 bases, with 9 bases lying between them. CDR1 and CDR2 from the germline V gene are SGHTS and YDEGEE. This CDR3 has 13 amino acids.